This T cell receptor beta chain is drawn from a study of blood T cell repertoires in COVID-19. Study as a whole: T cells, B-cell-depleted T cells, or PBMCs supplied cDNA or gDNA.

TCRdb's table, derived via immunoSEQ multiplex PCR, lists solely in-frame clones and lacks some. Seen here are a few hundred thousand clones, around 89% observed once, and the top ten hold 2% to 2.5%. V lost 4 bases to trimming and J lost 0 bases, with 14 bases between them. The CDR3 runs to 16 residues. The V gene's germline CDR1 is SGDLS and CDR2 YYNGEE. The participants were between about 18 and 90 years old and came from roughly 24 US areas. Material: PBMCs or T cells enriched from blood (not recorded which). The clonotype was recovered from a woman aged 60-75 years in a cohort exposed to, infected with or recovered from COVID-19 (not recorded which). The chain carries TRBV9 and TRBJ1-3; D gene ambiguous. The CDR3 region has the DNA TGTGCCAGCAGCCCCTACGATACGGGCTCTGGAAACACCATATATTTT. Translating it yields CASSPYDTGSGNTIYF.